This TCR beta chain was captured by sequencing in a study of blood T cell repertoires in COVID-19. Turning to the study itself: The United States, Italy and Spain supplied acute and convalescent COVID-19 samples. PBMCs, B-cell-depleted T cells, or T cells provided the cDNA or gDNA that made up the material.

As processed by the authors: By means of reference gene primer amplification, nucleated cell counts were estimated. Measured with immunoSEQ multiplex PCR; TCRdb has only the in-frame clones, and not every one. V and J calls and clone size are as listed in that table; D and trimming were resolved from the DNA. The sample lists about 84,000 clones; roughly 96% were seen once. V shed 1 base and J 10 bases; nucleotides not matched to a gene: 3. Germline lookup yields CDR1 SEHNR and CDR2 FQNEAQ (reference sequence). The CDR3 runs to 12 residues. The V gene is TRBV7-9, the J gene TRBJ2-7; 8 bases align to TRBD1. The sequence came from a human donor with active COVID-19. The donor label of this sample is uncertain. Input material: peripheral blood. For the CDR3, the DNA is TGTGCCAGCAGCTTAGGAGACAGGGGACAGTACTTC. This translates into CASSLGDRGQYF. Combining the CDR3 with reference TRBV7-9 and TRBJ2-7 gives the whole variable domain DTGVSQNPRHKITKRGQNVTFRCDPISEHNRLYWYRQTLGQGPEFLTYFQNEAQLEKSRLLSDRFSAERPKGSFSTLEIQRTEQGDSAMYLCASSLGDRGQYFGPGTRLTVT.